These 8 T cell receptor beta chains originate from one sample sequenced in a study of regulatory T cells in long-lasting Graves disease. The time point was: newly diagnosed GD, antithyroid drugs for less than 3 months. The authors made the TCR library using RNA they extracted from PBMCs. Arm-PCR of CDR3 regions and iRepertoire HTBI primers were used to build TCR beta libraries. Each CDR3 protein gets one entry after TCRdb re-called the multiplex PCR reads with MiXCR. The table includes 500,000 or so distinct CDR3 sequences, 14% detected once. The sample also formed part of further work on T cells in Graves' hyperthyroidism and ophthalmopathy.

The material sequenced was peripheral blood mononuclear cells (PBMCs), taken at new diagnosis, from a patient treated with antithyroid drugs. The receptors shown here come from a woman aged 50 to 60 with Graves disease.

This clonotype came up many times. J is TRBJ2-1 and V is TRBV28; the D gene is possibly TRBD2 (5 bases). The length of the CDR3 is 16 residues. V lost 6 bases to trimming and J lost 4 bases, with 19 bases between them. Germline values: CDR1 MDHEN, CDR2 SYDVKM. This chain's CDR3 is CASRLPRGDAYNEQFF. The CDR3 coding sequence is TGTGCCAGCAGGCTACCCCGGGGAGATGCATACAATGAGCAGTTCTTC.

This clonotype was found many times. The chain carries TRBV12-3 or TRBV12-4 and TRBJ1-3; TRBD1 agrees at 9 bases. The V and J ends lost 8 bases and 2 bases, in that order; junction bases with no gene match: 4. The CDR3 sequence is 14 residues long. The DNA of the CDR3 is TGTGCCAGCCAGGACAGGGGAGCTGGAAACACCATATATTTT. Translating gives CASQDRGAGNTIYF.

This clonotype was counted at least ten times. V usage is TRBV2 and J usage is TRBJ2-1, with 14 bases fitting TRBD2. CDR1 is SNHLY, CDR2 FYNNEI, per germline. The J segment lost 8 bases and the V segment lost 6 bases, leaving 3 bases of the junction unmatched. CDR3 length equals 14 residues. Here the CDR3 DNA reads TGTGCCAGCAGGGCGGGACTAGCGGGAGATGAGCAGTTCTTC. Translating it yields CASRAGLAGDEQFF.

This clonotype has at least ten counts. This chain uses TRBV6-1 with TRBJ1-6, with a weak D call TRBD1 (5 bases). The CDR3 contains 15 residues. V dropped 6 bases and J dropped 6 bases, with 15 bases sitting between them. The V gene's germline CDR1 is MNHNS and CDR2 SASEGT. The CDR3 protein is CASRLQTGPNSPLHF. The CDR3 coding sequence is TGTGCCAGCAGACTACAAACAGGACCTAATTCACCCCTCCACTTT.

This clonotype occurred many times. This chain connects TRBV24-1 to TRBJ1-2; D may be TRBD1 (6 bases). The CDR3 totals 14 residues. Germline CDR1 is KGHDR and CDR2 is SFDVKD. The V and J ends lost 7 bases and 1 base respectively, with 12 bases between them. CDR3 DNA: TGTGCCACCAGACCGACAGGAGATAACTATGGCTACACCTTC. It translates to CATRPTGDNYGYTF.

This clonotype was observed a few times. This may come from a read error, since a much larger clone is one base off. CDR3 sequence reads: CANSPGLAGDNEQFF. The DNA of the CDR3 is TGTGCCAACAGCCCGGGACTAGCGGGGGACAATGAGCAGTTCTTC. The chain is built from TRBV7-9 and TRBJ2-1; 14 bases are a match to TRBD2. The CDR3 runs to 15 residues. Germline CDR1 SEHNR, CDR2 FQNEAQ (reference sequence).

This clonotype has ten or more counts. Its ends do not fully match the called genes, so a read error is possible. The chain's CDR3 is CASSFHGHKSPLHF. As DNA, the CDR3 is TGTGCCAGCAGTTTTCATGGACATAAATCACCCCTCCACTTT. This sequence joins TRBV28 and TRBJ1-6, with D maybe TRBD1 (5 bases). This CDR3 is 14 amino acids long. CDR1 and CDR2 from the germline V gene are MDHEN and SYDVKM. Combining the CDR3 with reference TRBV28 and TRBJ1-6 gives the whole variable domain DVKVTQSSRYLVKRTGEKVFLECVQDMDHENMFWYRQDPGLGLRLIYFSYDVKMKEKGDIPEGYSVSREKKERFSLILESASTNQTSMYLCASSFHGHKSPLHFGNGTRLTVT.

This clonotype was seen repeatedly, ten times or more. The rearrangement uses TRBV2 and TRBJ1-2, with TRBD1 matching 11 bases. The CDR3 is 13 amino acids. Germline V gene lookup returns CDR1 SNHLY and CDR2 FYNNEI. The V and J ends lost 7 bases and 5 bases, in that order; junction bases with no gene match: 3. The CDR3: CASTGTGGYGYTF. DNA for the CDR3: TGTGCCAGCACCGGGACAGGGGGATATGGCTACACCTTC.